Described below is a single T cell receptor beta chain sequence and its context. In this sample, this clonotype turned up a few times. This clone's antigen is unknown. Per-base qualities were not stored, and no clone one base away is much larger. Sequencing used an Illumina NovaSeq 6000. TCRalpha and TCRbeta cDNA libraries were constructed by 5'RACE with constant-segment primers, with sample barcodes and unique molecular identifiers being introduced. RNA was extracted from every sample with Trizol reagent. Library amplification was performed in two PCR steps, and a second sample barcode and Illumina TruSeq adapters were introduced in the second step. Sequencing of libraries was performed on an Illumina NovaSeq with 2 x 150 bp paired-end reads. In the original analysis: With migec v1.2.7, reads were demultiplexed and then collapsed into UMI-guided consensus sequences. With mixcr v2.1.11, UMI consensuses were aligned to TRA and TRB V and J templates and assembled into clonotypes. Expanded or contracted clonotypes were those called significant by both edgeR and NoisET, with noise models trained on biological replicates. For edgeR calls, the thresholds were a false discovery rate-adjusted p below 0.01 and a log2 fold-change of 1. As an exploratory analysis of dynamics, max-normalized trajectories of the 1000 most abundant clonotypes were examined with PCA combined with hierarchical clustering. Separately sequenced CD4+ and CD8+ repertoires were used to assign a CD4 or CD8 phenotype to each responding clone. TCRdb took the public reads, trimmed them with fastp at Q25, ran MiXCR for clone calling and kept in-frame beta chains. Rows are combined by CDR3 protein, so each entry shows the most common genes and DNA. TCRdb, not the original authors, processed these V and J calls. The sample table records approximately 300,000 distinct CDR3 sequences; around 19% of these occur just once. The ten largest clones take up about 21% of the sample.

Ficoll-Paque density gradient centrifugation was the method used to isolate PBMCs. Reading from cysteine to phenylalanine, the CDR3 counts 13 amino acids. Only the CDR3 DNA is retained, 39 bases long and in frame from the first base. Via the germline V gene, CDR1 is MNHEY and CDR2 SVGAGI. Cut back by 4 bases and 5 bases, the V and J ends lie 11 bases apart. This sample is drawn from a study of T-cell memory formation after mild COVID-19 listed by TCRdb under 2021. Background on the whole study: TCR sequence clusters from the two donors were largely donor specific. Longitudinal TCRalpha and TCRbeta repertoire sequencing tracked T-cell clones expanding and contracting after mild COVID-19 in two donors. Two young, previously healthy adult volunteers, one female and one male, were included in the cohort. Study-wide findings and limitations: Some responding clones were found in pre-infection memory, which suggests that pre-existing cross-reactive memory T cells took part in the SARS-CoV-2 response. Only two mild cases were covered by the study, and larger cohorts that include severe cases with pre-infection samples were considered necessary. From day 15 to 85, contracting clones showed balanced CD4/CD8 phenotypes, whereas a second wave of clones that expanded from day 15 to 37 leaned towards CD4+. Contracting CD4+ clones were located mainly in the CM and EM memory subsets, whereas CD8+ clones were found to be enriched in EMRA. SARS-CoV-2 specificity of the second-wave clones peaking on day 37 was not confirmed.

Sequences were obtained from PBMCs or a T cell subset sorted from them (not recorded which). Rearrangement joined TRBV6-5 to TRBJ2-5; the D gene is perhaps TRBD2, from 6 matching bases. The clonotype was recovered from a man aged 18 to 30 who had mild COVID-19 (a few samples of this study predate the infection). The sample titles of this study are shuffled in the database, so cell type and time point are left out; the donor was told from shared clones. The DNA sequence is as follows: TGTGCCAGCAGTTCTAGCGTCGGGGAGACCCAGTACTTC. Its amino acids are CASSSSVGETQYF.